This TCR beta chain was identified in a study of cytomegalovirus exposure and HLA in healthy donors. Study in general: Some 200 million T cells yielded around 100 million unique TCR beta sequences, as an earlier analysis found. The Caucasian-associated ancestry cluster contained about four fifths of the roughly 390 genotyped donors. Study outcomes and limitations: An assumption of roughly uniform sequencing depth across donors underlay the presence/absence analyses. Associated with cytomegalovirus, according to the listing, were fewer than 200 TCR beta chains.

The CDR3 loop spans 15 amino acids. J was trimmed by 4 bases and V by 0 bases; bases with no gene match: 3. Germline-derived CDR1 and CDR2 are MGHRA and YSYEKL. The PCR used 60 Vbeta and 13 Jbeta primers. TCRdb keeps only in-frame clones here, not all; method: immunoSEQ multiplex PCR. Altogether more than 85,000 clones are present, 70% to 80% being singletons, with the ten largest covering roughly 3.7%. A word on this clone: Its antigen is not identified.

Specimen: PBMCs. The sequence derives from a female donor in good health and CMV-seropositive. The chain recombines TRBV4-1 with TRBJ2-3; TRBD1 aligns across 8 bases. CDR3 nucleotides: TGCGCCAGCAGCCAAGAAGACAGGGGCGCAGATACGCAGTATTTT. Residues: CASSQEDRGADTQYF.